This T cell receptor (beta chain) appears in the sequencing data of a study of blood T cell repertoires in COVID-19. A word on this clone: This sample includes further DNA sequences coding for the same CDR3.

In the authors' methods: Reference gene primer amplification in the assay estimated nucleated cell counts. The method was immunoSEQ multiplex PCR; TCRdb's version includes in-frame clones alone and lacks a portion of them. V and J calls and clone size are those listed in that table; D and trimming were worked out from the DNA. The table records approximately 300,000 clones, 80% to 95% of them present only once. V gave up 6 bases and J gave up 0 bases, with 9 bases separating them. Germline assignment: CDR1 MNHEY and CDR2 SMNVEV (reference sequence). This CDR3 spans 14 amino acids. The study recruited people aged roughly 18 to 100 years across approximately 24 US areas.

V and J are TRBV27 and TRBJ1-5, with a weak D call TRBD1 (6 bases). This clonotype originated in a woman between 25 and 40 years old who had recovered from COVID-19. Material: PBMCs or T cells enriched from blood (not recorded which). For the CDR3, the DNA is TGTGCCAGCAGCCTACAGGGTAGCAATCAGCCCCAGCATTTT. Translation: CASSLQGSNQPQHF.